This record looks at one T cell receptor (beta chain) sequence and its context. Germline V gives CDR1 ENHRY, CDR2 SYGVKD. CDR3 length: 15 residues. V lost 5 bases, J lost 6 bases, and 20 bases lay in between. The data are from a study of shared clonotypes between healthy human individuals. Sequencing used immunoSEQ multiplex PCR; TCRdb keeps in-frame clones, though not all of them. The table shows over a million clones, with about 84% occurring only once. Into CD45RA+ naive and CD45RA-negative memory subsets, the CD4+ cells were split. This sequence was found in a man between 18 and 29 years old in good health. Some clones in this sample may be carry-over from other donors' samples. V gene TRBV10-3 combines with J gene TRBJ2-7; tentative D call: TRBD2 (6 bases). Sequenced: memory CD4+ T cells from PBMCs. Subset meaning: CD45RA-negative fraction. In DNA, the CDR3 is TGTGCCATCAGTCAAGGGGCGGGGCAAGGACCCGAGCAGTACTTC. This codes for CAISQGAGQGPEQYF.